This TCR beta chain stems from a study of T cell responses to AZD1222 COVID-19 vaccine. Clones were sequenced by immunoSEQ multiplex PCR, and TCRdb holds only the in-frame ones, with some missing. Among around 100,000 clones, around 87% were seen once, and the ten largest hold 15%. The CDR3 runs to 13 residues. From germline, CDR1 is LNHDA and CDR2 SQIVND (reference sequence). The ends were cut back, 6 bases at V and 4 bases at J, with 12 bases in the middle. Material: peripheral blood, obtained on day 0 of AZD1222 vaccination. The clonotype originates from an adult in good health. The J gene is TRBJ1-1, the V gene TRBV19; tentative D call: TRBD1 (6 bases). CDR3: CASRIGGSTEAFF. CDR3 coding DNA: TGTGCCAGTAGAATTGGGGGCAGCACTGAAGCTTTCTTT.